This TCR beta chain was sequenced during a study of blood T cell repertoires in COVID-19. Background on the study: Specimens from acute and convalescent COVID-19 originated in the United States, Italy and Spain. T cells, B-cell-depleted T cells, or PBMCs supplied cDNA or gDNA.

The protocol was immunoSEQ multiplex PCR, while the TCRdb copy is restricted to in-frame clones and leaves out a portion. The table includes around 120,000 clones, almost 90% detected once. Enrollment of patients from Seattle took place during active infection, with longitudinal follow-up. Trimming removed 0 bases from V and 8 bases from J, with 11 bases in between. The CDR3 is made up of 13 amino acids. Per the germline V gene, CDR1 is SGHRS and CDR2 is YFSETQ. The source of this sequence is a woman aged 60-70 years with COVID-19, enrolled during active disease. Sequenced input: peripheral blood. This sequence joins TRBV5-1 and TRBJ1-1, with D hard to call. The CDR3 loop is CASSLEVGREAFF. The CDR3 bases are TGCGCCAGCAGCTTGGAAGTCGGCAGGGAAGCTTTCTTT.